Listed below are T cell receptor beta chains from one sample, sequenced in a study of spatial heterogeneity in lung cancer. TCRdb passed the 5' RACE reads through MiXCR, listing each CDR3 protein once. The data hold tens of thousands of distinct CDR3 sequences, with 6.5% to 7% observed a single time. The source was PBMCs, collected at surgery. These receptors all stem from a female donor with early-stage non-small cell lung cancer. CDR3s include the opening cysteine and the closing phenylalanine or tryptophan. D genes are given only for firm matches. Rows may omit the clone size; those that give it use once, few, many or a size class.

j_gene,abundance,v_gene,d_gene,CDR3aa,CDR3nt
TRBJ1-4,.,TRBV7-6,TRBD1,CASSPGQGGEKLFF,TGTGCCAGCAGCCCTGGACAGGGTGGCGAAAAACTGTTTTTT
TRBJ2-5,.,TRBV5-1,TRBD1,CASSLGQGEETQYF,TGCGCCAGCAGCTTGGGCCAGGGGGAAGAGACCCAGTACTTC
TRBJ2-2,many,TRBV20-1,.,CSARDPLLGELFF,TGCAGTGCTAGAGATCCCTTGCTCGGGGAGCTGTTTTTT
TRBJ1-2,many,TRBV27,.,CASSPPNRAGGYTF,TGTGCCAGCAGTCCCCCTAACAGGGCGGGGGGCTACACCTTC
TRBJ2-7,many,TRBV3-1,.,CASSQDSAGSPYEQYF,TGTGCCAGCAGCCAAGATTCCGCGGGTTCCCCCTACGAGCAGTACTTC
TRBJ2-1,few,TRBV10-1,.,CASSESPYNEQFF,TGCGCCAGCAGTGAGAGCCCCTACAATGAGCAGTTCTTC
TRBJ1-1,few,TRBV7-9,.,CASSLFPTPNTEAFF,TGTGCCAGCAGCTTATTCCCTACCCCAAACACTGAAGCTTTCTTT
TRBJ1-5,many,TRBV2,TRBD1,CASYPRTGGVQPQHF,TGTGCCAGCTATCCCCGGACAGGGGGCGTTCAGCCCCAGCATTTT
TRBJ1-1,many,TRBV7-9,TRBD1,CASSLGQGAEAFF,TGTGCCAGCAGCTTAGGACAGGGAGCTGAAGCTTTCTTT
TRBJ2-5,many,TRBV4-1,.,CASSQTGPRTETQYF,TGCGCCAGCAGCCAAACAGGGCCCCGGACGGAGACCCAGTACTTC
TRBJ2-2,.,TRBV6-5,.,CASSYGQEWGGELFF,TGTGCCAGCAGTTACGGGCAGGAATGGGGCGGGGAGCTGTTTTTT
TRBJ1-5,many,TRBV7-2,.,CASNPPGQCYQPQHF,TGTGCCAGCAACCCGCCTGGACAGTGCTATCAGCCCCAGCATTTT
TRBJ2-7,few,TRBV15,.,CATSRGTVYEQYF,TGTGCCACCAGCAGGGGGACCGTCTACGAGCAGTACTTC
TRBJ2-1,many,TRBV4-2,.,CASSHPAGTGSGSEQFF,TGTGCCAGCAGCCACCCTGCCGGGACAGGGAGCGGGAGTGAGCAGTTCTTC
TRBJ2-1,many,TRBV4-3,.,CASSQDPPRDNEQFF,TGCGCCAGCAGCCAAGATCCTCCTCGGGACAATGAGCAGTTCTTC
TRBJ2-3,many,TRBV3-1,.,CASSLPGSLGYTQYF,TGTGCCAGCAGCCTCCCTGGGAGCCTAGGCTATACGCAGTATTTT
TRBJ1-3,many,TRBV7-6,.,CASSLEGNTIYF,TGTGCCAGCAGCTTAGAAGGAAACACCATATATTTT
TRBJ2-3,.,TRBV11-2,TRBD2,CASSMITSGGASDTQYF,TGTGCCAGCAGCATGATAACTAGCGGGGGGGCATCAGATACGCAGTATTTT
TRBJ2-1,few,TRBV28,TRBD1,CASRQGDTSYNEQFF,TGTGCCAGCAGACAGGGGGACACCTCCTACAATGAGCAGTTCTTC
TRBJ1-4,few,TRBV7-9,.,CASSSQGATNEKLFF,TGTGCCAGCAGCTCTCAGGGAGCAACTAATGAAAAACTGTTTTTT
TRBJ2-4,many,TRBV7-8,.,CASSLLARDGWGNIQYF,TGTGCCAGCAGCTTACTCGCGCGGGACGGATGGGGGAACATTCAGTACTTC
TRBJ2-7,many,TRBV4-1,.,CASSQDNVGGYEQYF,TGCGCCAGCAGCCAAGACAACGTTGGGGGGTACGAGCAGTACTTC
TRBJ1-1,many,TRBV18,.,CASSQAGPREAFF,TGTGCCAGCTCACAGGCGGGACCGCGAGAAGCTTTCTTT
TRBJ2-1,few,TRBV6-2/TRBV6-3,.,CASSYSGSRANEQFF,TGTGCCAGCAGTTACTCAGGTTCTCGAGCCAATGAGCAGTTCTTC